This record concerns one T cell receptor (beta chain) sequence. The table came from immunoSEQ multiplex PCR; TCRdb's copy has only in-frame clones and leaves some out. The sample has approximately 2,000,000 clones, around 93% seen once. This sample is drawn from a study of shared clonotypes between healthy human individuals. Trimming took off 4 bases at V and 3 bases at J, with 13 bases between the two ends. There are 14 residues in the CDR3. Germline values: CDR1 MDHEN, CDR2 SYDVKM. The sequence was obtained from a man between 18 and 35 years old in good health. Some clones in this sample may be carry-over from other donors' samples. The sequencing input was naive CD4+ T cells from PBMCs. As to subset: CD45RA+ positively selected. V is TRBV28 and J is TRBJ2-7; D gene ambiguous. For the CDR3, the DNA is TGTGCCAGCAGTTCCCCCTACCCTGACTACGAGCAGTACTTC. It translates to CASSSPYPDYEQYF.